This entry is about one T cell receptor beta chain. The antigen is undetermined. These data are taken from a study of Graves' ophthalmopathy and Graves' hyperthyroidism. The authors amplified TCR beta CDR3 regions, and they did so from RNA transcripts for repertoire sequencing. Amplification began with first-round RT-PCR using HTBI primers, then second-round multiplex PCR was performed. MiXCR was run by TCRdb on the multiplex PCR reads, yielding one entry per CDR3 protein. This sample carries 600,000 to 700,000 distinct CDR3 sequences, over 40% of them seen once, and the ten largest clones take over 2.5%. Study-wide results and caveats: Most thyroid-expanded clonotypes exceeding 0.001 frequency were also found in blood. Ophthalmopathy progression predictions by the model showed 72.22% specificity and about 70% sensitivity.

V was trimmed by 6 bases and J by 3 bases, leaving 14 bases between them. The CDR3 loop spans 13 amino acids. From germline, CDR1 is SQVTM and CDR2 ANQGSEA. V is TRBV29-1 and J is TRBJ1-2, with no clear D. This receptor was taken from an adult man with Graves' ophthalmopathy. Sequencing used peripheral blood. This chain's CDR3 is CSVDGDSYYGYTF. The CDR3 nucleotides read TGCAGCGTGGATGGGGATTCCTACTATGGCTACACCTTC.